This T cell receptor (beta chain) came from a study of control samples from healthy donors and cancer patients. Germline V gene lookup returns CDR1 MNHEY and CDR2 SMNVEV (reference sequence). The CDR3 runs to 13 residues. Trimming shortened V by 4 bases and J by 8 bases, and 11 bases separated the two germline ends. TCRdb keeps only in-frame clones here, not all; method: immunoSEQ multiplex PCR. This table has about 130,000 clones, roughly 92% appearing once. The clonotype comes from a man aged 18 to 35 in good health. This chain uses TRBV27 with TRBJ1-4; D unclear. The specimen sequenced was blood. The CDR3 region is CASSSNAIEKLFF. DNA for the CDR3: TGTGCCAGCAGTTCGAACGCTATCGAAAAACTGTTTTTT.